The sequence of this TCR beta chain was determined in a study of T cells in Graves' hyperthyroidism and ophthalmopathy. Study at large: Peripheral blood draws took place at initial diagnosis, ahead of any treatment. General study findings and limits: The model anticipated ophthalmopathy a median about six months pre-onset.

Stability of Graves' hyperthyroidism was defined as absent ophthalmopathy progression within 18 months. Patients were excluded for uncontrolled infection, other autoimmune disease, pregnancy or lactation. Template material for amplifying TCR beta CDR3 regions consisted of RNA transcripts. HTBI primers were employed in a first-round RT-PCR of the TCR CDR3. From the multiplex PCR reads, TCRdb called clonotypes with MiXCR, one entry per CDR3 protein. The table includes roughly 380,000 distinct CDR3 sequences, under 20% detected once. Germline loops: CDR1 LGHDT, CDR2 YNNKEL (reference sequence). CDR3 length equals 15 residues. V shed 4 bases, J shed 4 bases, and the junction held 7 bases outside the gene matches. This clonotype was seen ten or more times. The antigen remains unidentified.

The genes are TRBV3-1 and TRBJ1-5; 7 bases fit TRBD1. The origin of this receptor is a woman between 18 and 29 years old with Graves' hyperthyroidism. The sample was blood. CDR3 region: CASSPRTGSNQPQHF. The CDR3 coding sequence is TGTGCCAGCAGCCCCCGGACAGGATCAAATCAGCCCCAGCATTTT.